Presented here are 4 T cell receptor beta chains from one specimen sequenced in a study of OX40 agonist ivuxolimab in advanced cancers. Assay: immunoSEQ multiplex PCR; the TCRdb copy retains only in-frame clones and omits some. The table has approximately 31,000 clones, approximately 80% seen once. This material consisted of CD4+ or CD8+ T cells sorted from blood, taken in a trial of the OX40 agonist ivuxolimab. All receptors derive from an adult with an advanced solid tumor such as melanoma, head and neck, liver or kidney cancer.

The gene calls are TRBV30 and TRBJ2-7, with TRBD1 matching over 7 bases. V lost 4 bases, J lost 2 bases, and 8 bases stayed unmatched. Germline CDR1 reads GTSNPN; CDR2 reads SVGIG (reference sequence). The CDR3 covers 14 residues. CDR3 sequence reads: CAWTEEGATYEQYF. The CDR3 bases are TGTGCCTGGACCGAAGAGGGGGCGACCTACGAGCAGTACTTC.

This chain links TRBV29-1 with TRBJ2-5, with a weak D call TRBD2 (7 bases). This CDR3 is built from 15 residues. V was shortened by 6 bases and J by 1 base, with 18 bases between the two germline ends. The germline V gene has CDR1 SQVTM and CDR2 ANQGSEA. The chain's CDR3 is CSVPRGGASQETQYF. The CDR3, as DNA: TGCAGCGTCCCGAGGGGGGGGGCTTCCCAAGAGACCCAGTACTTC. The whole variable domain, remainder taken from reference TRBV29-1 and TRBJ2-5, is SAVISQKPSRDICQRGTSLTIQCQVDSQVTMMFWYRQQPGQSLTLIATANQGSEATYESGFVIDKFPISRPNLTFSTLTVSNMSPEDSSIYLCSVPRGGASQETQYFGPGTRLLVL.

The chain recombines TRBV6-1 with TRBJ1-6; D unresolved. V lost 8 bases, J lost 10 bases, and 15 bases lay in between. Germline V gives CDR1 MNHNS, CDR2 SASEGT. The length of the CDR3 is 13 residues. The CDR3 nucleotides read TGTGCCAGCGGACTTACCATTGGCTCACCCCTCCACTTT. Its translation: CASGLTIGSPLHF.

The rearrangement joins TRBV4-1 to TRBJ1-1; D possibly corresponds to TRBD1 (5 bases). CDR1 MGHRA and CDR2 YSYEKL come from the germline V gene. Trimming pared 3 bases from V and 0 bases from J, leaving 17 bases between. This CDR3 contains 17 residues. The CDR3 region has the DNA TGCGCCAGCAGCCACGCCCCCCCGAGACAGCTGAACACTGAAGCTTTCTTT. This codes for CASSHAPPRQLNTEAFF.